The entry below gives a single T cell receptor (beta chain) sequence along with its context. Its antigen has not been determined. Qualities for individual bases were not recorded, and no much larger clone is one base off. TCRbeta CDR3 regions were amplified from genomic DNA using the immunoSEQ Assay, a bias-controlled multiplex PCR. The authors' pipeline ran thus. The number of nucleated cells in each sample was estimated by amplification of reference gene primers within the assay. To quantify the absolute abundance of each unique TCRbeta CDR3 rearrangement, sequence reads were collapsed and filtered. For each sample, productive Simpson clonality was calculated as the square root of Simpson's diversity index over productive rearrangements. TCRdb carries this immuneACCESS record with in-frame sequences only. Its versions omit some clonotypes, under half of them owing to an unresolved V gene in the studies checked, with the rest unexplained. D and trimming come from the DNA, and the V and J calls and clone size come from that table. The sample table shows around 300,000 clones, and around 86% are seen once. The top ten clonotypes cover roughly 2.2% of the sample.

The sample comes from a study of blood T cell repertoires in COVID-19 (dated by TCRdb to 2020 to 2021). In terms of the full investigation: The collaborator samples originated in the United States, Italy and Spain and spanned the acute and convalescent phases of COVID-19. The repertoires were released in a freely available public database intended as a resource for research on the immune response to SARS-CoV-2. The dataset comprised deeply sampled blood TCRbeta repertoires from subjects exposed to, actively infected with, or recovered from COVID-19. A de-identified subject ID, COVID-19 status, age in years and sex were almost always included in the sample metadata. Where HLA class I and class II types were available, the types were taken from metadata supplied by the sample provider, not from assay-based typing. The prospective study material was composed of cDNA or gDNA derived from T cells, B-cell-depleted T cells, or PBMCs. Samples came from the ongoing ImmuneRACE study (first 160 participants) plus 1,254 subjects from 6 global collaborators. The full study reports these points: How much clinical and demographic metadata was included differed by source and by participant, and the metadata was provided uncurated.

The CDR3 runs 12 residues from the cysteine to the phenylalanine. CDR3 DNA is the only sequence kept; it has 36 bases, read in frame from the first base. The V and J ends are trimmed by 6 bases and 3 bases, leaving 7 bases between them. The germline V gene specifies MNHEY as CDR1 and SVGAGI as CDR2. Collaborating institutions collected whole blood in K2EDTA tubes following their own protocols. For TCRbeta analysis, collaborators shipped samples as frozen whole blood, isolated PBMCs, or DNA extracted from either of those sample types. The sequenced sample consisted of peripheral blood. The sequence came from a man between 50 and 59 years old with acute or convalescent COVID-19. The sequence joins TRBV6-5 to TRBJ2-3; the D gene lacks a confident call. For the CDR3, the sequence is CASRRETDTQYF. The DNA sequence is given as TGTGCCAGCAGGAGAGAGACAGATACGCAGTATTTT.